Each of the 30 T cell receptor beta chains below was sequenced from the same sample in a study of cytomegalovirus exposure and HLA in healthy donors. Assay used: immunoSEQ multiplex PCR; TCRdb lists only in-frame clones, some missing. The sample carries 200,000 to 300,000 clones, approximately 84% recorded once. Material for sequencing was PBMCs. The receptors come from a woman aged 25 to 39 in good health and CMV-seropositive.

The gene calls are TRBV27 and TRBJ2-7; TRBD2 might be the D (5 bases). V gave up 2 bases and J gave up 6 bases, with 5 bases separating them. Germline V gene data show CDR1 as MNHEY and CDR2 as SMNVEV (reference sequence). This CDR3 comprises 11 residues. The CDR3 sequence: CASSLRGEQYF. The CDR3 coding sequence is TGTGCCAGCAGTTTACGGGGCGAGCAGTACTTC.

V usage is TRBV7-3 and J usage is TRBJ2-7; the D is unclear. There are 13 residues in the CDR3. The germline V gene has CDR1 SGHTA and CDR2 FQGTGA. Between the trimmed V and J ends, which lost 5 bases and 5 bases, there was a span of 13 bases. CDR3 coding DNA: TGTGCCAGCAGCCTAGACGTAGCCCACGAGCAGTACTTC. Translating it yields CASSLDVAHEQYF. The variable domain in full, with the rest retrieved from reference TRBV7-3 and TRBJ2-7, is GAGVSQTPSNKVTEKGKYVELRCDPISGHTALYWYRQSLGQGPEFLIYFQGTGAADDSGLPNDRFFAVRPEGSVSTLKIQRTERGDSAVYLCASSLDVAHEQYFGPGTRLTVT.

J is TRBJ2-2 and V is TRBV4-1; D is undetermined. Germline CDR1 MGHRA, CDR2 YSYEKL. V was pared by 4 bases and J by 5 bases, with 20 bases between. The CDR3 contains 17 residues. CDR3 protein: CASSRRMAAVGTGELFF. In DNA form, the CDR3 reads TGCGCCAGCAGCCGTCGAATGGCCGCCGTCGGGACCGGGGAGCTGTTTTTT.

The chain carries TRBV10-3 and TRBJ1-2; 10 nucleotides agree with TRBD1. J was trimmed by 8 bases and V by 7 bases; bases with no gene match: 13. The germline CDR1 and CDR2 sequences are ENHRY and SYGVKD. The CDR3 extends over 15 amino acids. CDR3 region: CAIIGRPGTGDGYTF. The CDR3 DNA reads as TGTGCCATCATTGGGAGGCCCGGGACAGGGGACGGCTACACCTTC.

The chain carries TRBV14 and TRBJ1-1; D gene unclear. The CDR3 sequence is 12 residues long. The ends were cut back, 4 bases at V and 11 bases at J, with 14 bases in the middle. From germline, CDR1 is SGHDN and CDR2 FVKESK. Here the CDR3 reads CASSPWEGGAFF. The CDR3 nucleotides read TGTGCCAGCAGCCCGTGGGAGGGAGGGGCTTTCTTT.

The V gene is TRBV28, the J gene TRBJ2-4; 7 nucleotides align to TRBD1. This CDR3 has 14 amino acids. Trimming removed 5 bases from V and 7 bases from J; junction bases left unmatched: 8. Germline assignment: CDR1 MDHEN and CDR2 SYDVKM. The CDR3 sequence is CASSPRQGGNIQYF. For the CDR3, the DNA is TGTGCCAGCAGTCCGAGACAGGGCGGGAACATTCAGTACTTC.

The V gene is TRBV10-1, the J gene TRBJ1-3; no definite D call. Germline V gene lookup returns CDR1 WNHNN and CDR2 SYGVQD (reference sequence). V shed 8 bases and J shed 0 bases, with 8 bases lying between them. The CDR3 spans 13 residues. Here the CDR3 DNA reads TGCGCCAGCGGGGAGAGCTCTGGAAACACCATATATTTT. Protein: CASGESSGNTIYF.

This clone came up once. In DNA form, the CDR3 reads TGTGCCAGCAGCGCCTTACAGGCTGAAGCTTTCTTT. It codes for CASSALQAEAFF. The chain combines TRBV7-9 with TRBJ1-1, with D possibly being TRBD1 (5 bases). Germline V lookup: CDR1 SEHNR, CDR2 FQNEAQ (reference sequence). Trimming pared 5 bases from V and 6 bases from J, leaving 10 bases between. The length of the CDR3 is 12 residues.

The chain recombines TRBV2 with TRBJ2-3, with D tentatively TRBD2 (5 bases). V dropped 2 bases and J dropped 0 bases, with 9 bases sitting between them. The CDR3 sequence is 15 residues long. CDR1 is SNHLY and CDR2 is FYNNEI in the germline V gene. The CDR3 coding sequence is TGTGCCAGCAGTGAATCACGGGGTAGCACAGATACGCAGTATTTT. Translated, it gives CASSESRGSTDTQYF.

The V gene is TRBV7-2, the J gene TRBJ1-2, with TRBD1 matching 7 bases. Trimming removed 0 bases from V and 2 bases from J; junction bases left unmatched: 3. The CDR3 consists of 15 residues. From germline, CDR1 is SGHTA and CDR2 FQGNSA. The CDR3 DNA reads TGTGCCAGCAGCTTAGCAGGACAGGCGAACTATGGCTACACCTTC. Protein sequence: CASSLAGQANYGYTF. The full variable domain, in which reference TRBV7-2 and TRBJ1-2 provide the parts outside the CDR3, is GAGVSQSPSNKVTEKGKDVELRCDPISGHTALYWYRQSLGQGLEFLIYFQGNSAPDKSGLPSDRFSAERTGGSVSTLTIQRTQQEDSAVYLCASSLAGQANYGYTFGSGTRLTVV.

V usage is TRBV7-6 and J usage is TRBJ2-3; 9 bases are a match to TRBD2. This CDR3 is built from 17 residues. Trimming took 4 bases from V and 4 from J; bases not matched to a gene: 12. From germline, CDR1 is SGHVS and CDR2 FNYEAQ. The CDR3 is CASSSRIAGVRADTQYF. In DNA, the CDR3 is TGTGCCAGCAGCTCACGTATAGCGGGAGTTAGGGCAGATACGCAGTATTTT. The variable domain in full, with the rest retrieved from reference TRBV7-6 and TRBJ2-3, is GAGVSQSPRYKVTKRGQDVALRCDPISGHVSLYWYRQALGQGPEFLTYFNYEAQQDKSGLPNDRFSAERPEGSISTLTIQRTEQRDSAMYRCASSSRIAGVRADTQYFGPGTRLTVL.

The V call is TRBV6-1, the J call TRBJ2-3; unclear D gene. This CDR3 contains 11 residues. Germline values: CDR1 MNHNS, CDR2 SASEGT. The V end was cut by 6 bases, the J end by 4 bases, with 5 bases between. The CDR3 DNA follows: TGTGCCAGCAGCTTAGCAGATACGCAGTATTTT. Protein product: CASSLADTQYF.

As for this clone: At one end, the junction sequence differs from germline, possibly due to a read error. The rearrangement joins TRBV7-9 to TRBJ1-2, with D uncertain. The CDR3 consists of 13 residues. CDR1 is SEHNR and CDR2 is FQNEAQ in the germline V gene (reference sequence). The CDR3 region has the DNA TGTGCCAGCACCAAAGGGAGGCAGGCCAGCACCTCCTTC. It encodes CASTKGRQASTSF.

CDR3 nucleotide sequence: TGTGCCAGCAGACTAAATACAGGGGGGAAGCCCCAGCATTTT. It encodes CASRLNTGGKPQHF. This sequence joins TRBV6-5 and TRBJ1-5; TRBD1 aligns across 8 bases. The CDR3 runs to 14 residues. Germline CDR1 reads MNHEY; CDR2 reads SVGAGI. V was clipped by 6 bases and J by 8 bases; unmatched bases: 9.

The CDR3 nucleotides are TGTGCCAGCAGCCATGAGCCTAGCGGGAGCTCCTACAATGAGCAGTTCTTC. Its translation is CASSHEPSGSSYNEQFF. The gene calls are TRBV4-2 and TRBJ2-1, with 10 bases lining up with TRBD2. The ends lost 3 bases at V and 0 bases at J; junction bases unmatched: 5. CDR1 and CDR2 from the germline V gene are LGHNA and YNFKEQ. This CDR3 spans 17 amino acids.

The rearrangement joins TRBV4-1 to TRBJ2-1; 7 positions agree with TRBD2. The CDR3 consists of 14 residues. V lost 4 bases, J lost 8 bases, and 8 bases stayed unmatched. Germline CDR1 MGHRA, CDR2 YSYEKL. CDR3 sequence reads: CASSLGASGDEQFF. The CDR3 bases are TGCGCCAGCAGCCTTGGCGCTAGCGGTGATGAGCAGTTCTTC.

The J gene is TRBJ2-1, the V gene TRBV19; TRBD2 agrees at 14 bases. Germline lookup yields CDR1 LNHDA and CDR2 SQIVND (reference sequence). Trimming took 5 bases from V and 7 from J; bases not matched to a gene: 10. The CDR3 covers 17 residues. CDR3 sequence: CASSPRRLAGGPNEQFF. The DNA for the CDR3 is TGTGCCAGTAGTCCCCGCAGACTAGCGGGAGGGCCGAATGAGCAGTTCTTC.

This chain connects TRBV7-2 to TRBJ2-7; 9 nucleotides align to TRBD1. V lost 0 bases to trimming and J lost 1 base; unmatched junction nucleotides: 4. The germline CDR1 and CDR2 sequences are SGHTA and FQGNSA. The CDR3 sequence is 16 residues long. Written as DNA, the CDR3 is TGTGCCAGCAGCTTAGCGGGGACAGGGATGTCCTACGAGCAGTACTTC. Translated: CASSLAGTGMSYEQYF. The full variable domain, completed using reference TRBV7-2 and TRBJ2-7, is GAGVSQSPSNKVTEKGKDVELRCDPISGHTALYWYRQSLGQGLEFLIYFQGNSAPDKSGLPSDRFSAERTGGSVSTLTIQRTQQEDSAVYLCASSLAGTGMSYEQYFGPGTRLTVT.

V usage is TRBV19 and J usage is TRBJ1-1; maybe TRBD1 (5 bases). The V gene lost 4 bases and the J gene lost 9 bases, with 21 bases spanning the gap. From germline, CDR1 is LNHDA and CDR2 SQIVND (reference sequence). The CDR3 spans 15 residues. In DNA form, the CDR3 reads TGTGCCAGTAGTACCCCGGGACTGACACCCAACAAAGCTTTCTTT. Amino acid sequence: CASSTPGLTPNKAFF. Filled out from reference TRBV19 and TRBJ1-1, the complete variable domain reads DGGITQSPKYLFRKEGQNVTLSCEQNLNHDAMYWYRQDPGQGLRLIYYSQIVNDFQKGDIAEGYSVSREKKESFPLTVTSAQKNPTAFYLCASSTPGLTPNKAFFGQGTRLTVV.

The CDR3 DNA follows: TGCGCCAGCAGCCCGGGACTAGTTTTGAATGAGCAGTTCTTC. It codes for CASSPGLVLNEQFF. V is TRBV5-1 and J is TRBJ2-1, with TRBD2 matching 8 bases. Trimming took 4 bases from V and 7 from J; bases not matched to a gene: 7. Germline CDR1 and CDR2: SGHRS and YFSETQ. The CDR3 has 14 amino acids. Combining the CDR3 with reference TRBV5-1 and TRBJ2-1 gives the whole variable domain KAGVTQTPRYLIKTRGQQVTLSCSPISGHRSVSWYQQTPGQGLQFLFEYFSETQRNKGNFPGRFSGRQFSNSRSEMNVSTLELGDSALYLCASSPGLVLNEQFFGPGTRLTVL.

This clone turned up a few times. This chain connects TRBV10-2 to TRBJ2-2; 7 bases are shared with TRBD1. The CDR3 consists of 13 residues. V shed 8 bases, J shed 1 base, and the junction held 1 base outside the gene matches. Germline CDR1 and CDR2: WSHSY and SAAADI. The CDR3 coding sequence is TGCGCCAGCTGGACAGGGAACACCGGGGAGCTGTTTTTT. Its translation is CASWTGNTGELFF.

The rearrangement joins TRBV28 to TRBJ2-4; possibly TRBD2 for D (7 bases). V gave up 3 bases and J gave up 6 bases, with 15 bases separating them. CDR1 and CDR2 from the germline V gene are MDHEN and SYDVKM. There are 15 residues in the CDR3. The CDR3, as DNA: TGTGCCAGCAGTTTTGAGGGGGGGGGTAGAAACATTCAGTACTTC. Translated, it gives CASSFEGGGRNIQYF.

The sample holds a few counts of this clone. V is TRBV19 and J is TRBJ1-2; 7 bases agree with TRBD1. There are 15 residues in the CDR3. Germline V CDR1 and CDR2: LNHDA, SQIVND (reference sequence). V lost 0 bases and J lost 6; bases outside the gene matches: 7. The CDR3 here is CASSIDSGTEDGYTF. CDR3 in DNA: TGTGCCAGTAGTATAGACTCCGGGACAGAAGATGGCTACACCTTC.

The J gene is TRBJ2-1, the V gene TRBV15; 16 nucleotides match TRBD2. The CDR3 spans 17 residues. Losses at the gene ends were 2 bases for V and 7 bases for J; bases not matched to a gene: 5. Germline CDR1 LNHNV, CDR2 YYDKDF (reference sequence). The chain's CDR3 is CATSRTGTSGRGNEQFF. Here the CDR3 DNA reads TGTGCCACCAGCAGAACAGGGACTAGCGGGAGGGGGAATGAGCAGTTCTTC.

In the case of this clone: Being one base from a much bigger clone, this may be a read error. This specimen includes other DNA sequences encoding the same CDR3. This rearrangement joins TRBV7-2 to TRBJ2-1; the D gene is possibly TRBD1 (6 bases). The CDR3 has 13 amino acids. CDR1 is SGHTA, CDR2 FQGNSA, per germline. V gave up 3 bases and J gave up 3 bases, with 6 bases separating them. CDR3 coding DNA: TGTGCCAGCAGCTTGGACAGCTACAATGAGCAGTTCTTC. Translated: CASSLDSYNEQFF.

The chain joins TRBV5-1 to TRBJ2-6, with D perhaps TRBD2 (5 bases). The CDR3 is 17 amino acids. V lost 2 bases and J lost 1, with 13 bases in between. In germline, CDR1 is SGHRS, CDR2 YFSETQ. The DNA of the CDR3 is TGCGCCAGCAGCTTTGCGGGTACCGGTTCTGGGGCCAACGTCCTGACTTTC. It specifies CASSFAGTGSGANVLTF.

CDR3 sequence (DNA): TGTGCCAGCAGGACCACAGGGTATGCGAGCAATCAGCCCCAGCATTTT. Encoded protein: CASRTTGYASNQPQHF. V gene TRBV27 combines with J gene TRBJ1-5; maybe TRBD1 (6 bases). The CDR3 sequence is 16 residues long. Germline V CDR1 and CDR2: MNHEY, SMNVEV (reference sequence). V was trimmed by 6 bases and J by 1 base, leaving 16 bases between them.

The chain carries TRBV4-1 and TRBJ2-7, with 8 bases fitting TRBD1. This CDR3 spans 18 amino acids. Trimming took 0 bases from V and 2 from J; bases not matched to a gene: 12. Germline V lookup: CDR1 MGHRA, CDR2 YSYEKL. CDR3 sequence reads: CASSQEVGGQAATYEQYF. CDR3 sequence (DNA): TGCGCCAGCAGCCAAGAGGTAGGGGGACAGGCCGCAACCTACGAGCAGTACTTC.

For the CDR3, the DNA is TGCAGCGGAGGAGCGGCCTATCGCACAGATACGCAGTATTTT. Protein product: CSGGAAYRTDTQYF. The J gene is TRBJ2-3, the V gene TRBV29-1; D is perhaps TRBD2 (5 bases). The germline V gene has CDR1 SQVTM and CDR2 ANQGSEA. Trimming removed 7 bases from V and 1 base from J, with 15 bases in between. CDR3 size: 14 residues.

V usage is TRBV2 and J usage is TRBJ2-1, with TRBD1 as a possible D gene (5 bases). The germline gives CDR1 SNHLY, CDR2 FYNNEI. CDR3 length equals 14 residues. V lost 5 bases to trimming and J lost 5 bases, with 13 bases between them. Here the CDR3 reads CASSWGLGDNEQFF. The CDR3 bases are TGTGCCAGCAGTTGGGGCTTAGGGGACAATGAGCAGTTCTTC.